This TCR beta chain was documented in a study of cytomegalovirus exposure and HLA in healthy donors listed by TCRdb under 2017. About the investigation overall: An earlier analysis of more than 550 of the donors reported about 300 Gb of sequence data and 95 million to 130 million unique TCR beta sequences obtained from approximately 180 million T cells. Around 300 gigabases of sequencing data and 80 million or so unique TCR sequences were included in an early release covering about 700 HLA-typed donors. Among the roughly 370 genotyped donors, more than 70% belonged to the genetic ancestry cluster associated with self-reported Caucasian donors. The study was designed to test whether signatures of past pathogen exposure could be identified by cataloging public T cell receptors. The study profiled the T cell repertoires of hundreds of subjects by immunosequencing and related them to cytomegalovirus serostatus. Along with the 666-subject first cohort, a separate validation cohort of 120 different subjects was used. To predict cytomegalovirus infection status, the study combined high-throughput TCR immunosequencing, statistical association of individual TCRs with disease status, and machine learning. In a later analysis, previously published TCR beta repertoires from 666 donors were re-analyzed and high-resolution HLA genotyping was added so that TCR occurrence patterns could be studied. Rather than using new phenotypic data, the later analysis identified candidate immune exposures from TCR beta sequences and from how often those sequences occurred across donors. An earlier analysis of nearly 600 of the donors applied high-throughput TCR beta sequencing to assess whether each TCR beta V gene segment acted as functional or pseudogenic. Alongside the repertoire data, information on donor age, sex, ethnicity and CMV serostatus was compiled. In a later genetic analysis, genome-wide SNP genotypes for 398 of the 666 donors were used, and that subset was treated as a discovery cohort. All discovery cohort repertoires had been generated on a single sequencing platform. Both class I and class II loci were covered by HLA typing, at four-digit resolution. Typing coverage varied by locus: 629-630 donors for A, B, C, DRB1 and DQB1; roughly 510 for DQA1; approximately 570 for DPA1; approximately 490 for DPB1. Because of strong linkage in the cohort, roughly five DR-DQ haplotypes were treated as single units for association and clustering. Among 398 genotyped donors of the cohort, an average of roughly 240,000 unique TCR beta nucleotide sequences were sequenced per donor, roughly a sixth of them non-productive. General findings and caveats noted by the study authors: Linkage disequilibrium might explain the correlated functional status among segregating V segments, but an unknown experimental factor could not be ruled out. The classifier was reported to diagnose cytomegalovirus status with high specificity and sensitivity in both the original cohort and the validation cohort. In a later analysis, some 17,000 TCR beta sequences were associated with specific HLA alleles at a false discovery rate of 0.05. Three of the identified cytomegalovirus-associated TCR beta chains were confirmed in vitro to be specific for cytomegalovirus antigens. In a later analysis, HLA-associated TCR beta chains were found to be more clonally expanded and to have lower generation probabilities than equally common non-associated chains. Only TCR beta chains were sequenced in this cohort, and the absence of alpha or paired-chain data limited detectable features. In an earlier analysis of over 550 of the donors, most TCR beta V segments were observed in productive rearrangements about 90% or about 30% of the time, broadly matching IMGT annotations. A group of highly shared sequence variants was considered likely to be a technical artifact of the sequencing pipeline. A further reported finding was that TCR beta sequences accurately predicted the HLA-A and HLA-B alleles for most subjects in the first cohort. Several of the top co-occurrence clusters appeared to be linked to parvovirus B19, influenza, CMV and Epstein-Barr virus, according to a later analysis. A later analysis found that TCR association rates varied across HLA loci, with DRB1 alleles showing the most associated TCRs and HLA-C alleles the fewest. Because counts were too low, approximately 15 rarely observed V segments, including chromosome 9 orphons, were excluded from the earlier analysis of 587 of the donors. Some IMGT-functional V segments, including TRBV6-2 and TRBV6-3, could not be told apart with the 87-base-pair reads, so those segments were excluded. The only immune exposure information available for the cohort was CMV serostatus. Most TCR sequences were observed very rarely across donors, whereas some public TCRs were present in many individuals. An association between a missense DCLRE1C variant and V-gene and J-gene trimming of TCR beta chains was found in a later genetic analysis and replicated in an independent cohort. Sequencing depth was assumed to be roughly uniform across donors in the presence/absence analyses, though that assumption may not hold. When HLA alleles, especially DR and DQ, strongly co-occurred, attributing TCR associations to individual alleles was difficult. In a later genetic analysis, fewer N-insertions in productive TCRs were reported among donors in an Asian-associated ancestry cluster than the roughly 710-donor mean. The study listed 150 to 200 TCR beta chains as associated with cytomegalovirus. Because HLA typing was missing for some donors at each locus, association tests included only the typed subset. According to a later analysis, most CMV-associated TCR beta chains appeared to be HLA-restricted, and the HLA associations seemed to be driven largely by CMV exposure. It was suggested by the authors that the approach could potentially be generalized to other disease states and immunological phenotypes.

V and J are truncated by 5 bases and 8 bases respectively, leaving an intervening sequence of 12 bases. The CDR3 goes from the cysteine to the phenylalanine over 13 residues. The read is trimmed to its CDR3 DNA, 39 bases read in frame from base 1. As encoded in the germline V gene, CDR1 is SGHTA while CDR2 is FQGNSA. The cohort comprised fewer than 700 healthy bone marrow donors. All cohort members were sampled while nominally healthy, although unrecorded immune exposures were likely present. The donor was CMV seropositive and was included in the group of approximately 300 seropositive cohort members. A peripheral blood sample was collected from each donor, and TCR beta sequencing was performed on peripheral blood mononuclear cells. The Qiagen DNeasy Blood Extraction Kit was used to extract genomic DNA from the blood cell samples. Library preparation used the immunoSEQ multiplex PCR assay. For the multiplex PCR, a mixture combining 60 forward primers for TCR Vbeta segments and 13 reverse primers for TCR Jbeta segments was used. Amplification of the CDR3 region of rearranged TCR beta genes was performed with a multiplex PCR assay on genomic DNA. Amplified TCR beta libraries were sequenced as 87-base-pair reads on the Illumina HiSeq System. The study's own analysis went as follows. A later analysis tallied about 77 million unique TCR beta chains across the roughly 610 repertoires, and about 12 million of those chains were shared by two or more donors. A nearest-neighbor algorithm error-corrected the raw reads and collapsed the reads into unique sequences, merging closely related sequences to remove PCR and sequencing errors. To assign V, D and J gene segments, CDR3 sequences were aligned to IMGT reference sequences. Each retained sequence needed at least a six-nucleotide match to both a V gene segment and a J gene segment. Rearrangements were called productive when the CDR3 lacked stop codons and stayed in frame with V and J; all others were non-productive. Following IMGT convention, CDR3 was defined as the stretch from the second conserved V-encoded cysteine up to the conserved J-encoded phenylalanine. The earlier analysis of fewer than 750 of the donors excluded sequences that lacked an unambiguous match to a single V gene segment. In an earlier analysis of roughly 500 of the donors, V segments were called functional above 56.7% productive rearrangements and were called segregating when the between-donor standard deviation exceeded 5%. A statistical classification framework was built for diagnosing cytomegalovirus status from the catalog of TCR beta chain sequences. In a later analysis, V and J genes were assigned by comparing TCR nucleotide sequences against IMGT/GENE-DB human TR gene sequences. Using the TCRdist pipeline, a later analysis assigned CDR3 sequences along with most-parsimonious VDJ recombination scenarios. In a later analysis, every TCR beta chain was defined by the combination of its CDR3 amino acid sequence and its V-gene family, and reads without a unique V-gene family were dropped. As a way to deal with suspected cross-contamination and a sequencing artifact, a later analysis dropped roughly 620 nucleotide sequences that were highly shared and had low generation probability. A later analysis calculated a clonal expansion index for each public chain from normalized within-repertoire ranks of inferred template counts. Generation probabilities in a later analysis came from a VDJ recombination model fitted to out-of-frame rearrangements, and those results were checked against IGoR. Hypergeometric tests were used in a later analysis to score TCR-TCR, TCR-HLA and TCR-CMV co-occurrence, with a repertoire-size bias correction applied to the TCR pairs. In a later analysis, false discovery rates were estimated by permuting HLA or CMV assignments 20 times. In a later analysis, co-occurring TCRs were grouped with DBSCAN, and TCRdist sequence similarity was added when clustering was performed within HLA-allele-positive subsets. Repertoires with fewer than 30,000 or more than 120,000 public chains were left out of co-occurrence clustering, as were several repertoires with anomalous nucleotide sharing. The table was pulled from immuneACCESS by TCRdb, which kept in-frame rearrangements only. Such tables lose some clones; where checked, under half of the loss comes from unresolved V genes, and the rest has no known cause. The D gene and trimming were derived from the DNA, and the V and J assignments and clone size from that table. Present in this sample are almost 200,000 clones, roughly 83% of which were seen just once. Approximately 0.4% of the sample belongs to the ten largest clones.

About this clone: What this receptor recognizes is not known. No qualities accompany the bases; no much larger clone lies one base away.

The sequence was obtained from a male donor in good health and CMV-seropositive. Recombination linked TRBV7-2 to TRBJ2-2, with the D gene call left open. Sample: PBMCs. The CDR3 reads CASSQAPSGELFF. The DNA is TGTGCCAGCAGCCAAGCCCCGTCGGGGGAGCTGTTTTTT.